Given below is one TCR beta chain in context. The antigen is unknown. This record belongs to a study of post-analysis software for immune sequencing data. Turning to the study itself: Relapsing-remitting, secondary progressive and progressive-relapsing forms made up the multiple sclerosis disease courses. Whole-study findings and limits: People with multiple sclerosis had a significantly lower normalized Chao1 diversity than controls did. Co-batched samples clustered tightly together by F measure. About five TRBV segments appeared more often in patients than in controls, and TRBV5-6, TRBV5-1 and TRBV20-1 were among these.

Unique molecular identifiers tagged the TCR beta cDNA libraries. The T cell input of about 0.85 to 10 million gave around 540,000 cDNA molecules. TCRdb itself ran the PCR reads through MiXCR, one entry per CDR3 protein. The table records some 890,000 distinct CDR3 sequences, about 50% of them present only once. The germline V and J ends were trimmed by 5 bases and 1 base, with 9 bases remaining between them. Germline CDR1 is MDHEN and CDR2 is SYDVKM. This CDR3 has 14 residues. The sample taken for sequencing was blood. The chain couples TRBV28 to TRBJ2-1, with D unclear. This clonotype was obtained from a girl aged 10 to 17 with multiple sclerosis. Here the CDR3 reads CASSPFISYNEQFF. CDR3 nucleotides: TGTGCCAGCAGTCCTTTTATATCCTACAATGAGCAGTTCTTC. The full variable domain, with the rest looked up from reference TRBV28 and TRBJ2-1, is DVKVTQSSRYLVKRTGEKVFLECVQDMDHENMFWYRQDPGLGLRLIYFSYDVKMKEKGDIPEGYSVSREKKERFSLILESASTNQTSMYLCASSPFISYNEQFFGPGTRLTVL.